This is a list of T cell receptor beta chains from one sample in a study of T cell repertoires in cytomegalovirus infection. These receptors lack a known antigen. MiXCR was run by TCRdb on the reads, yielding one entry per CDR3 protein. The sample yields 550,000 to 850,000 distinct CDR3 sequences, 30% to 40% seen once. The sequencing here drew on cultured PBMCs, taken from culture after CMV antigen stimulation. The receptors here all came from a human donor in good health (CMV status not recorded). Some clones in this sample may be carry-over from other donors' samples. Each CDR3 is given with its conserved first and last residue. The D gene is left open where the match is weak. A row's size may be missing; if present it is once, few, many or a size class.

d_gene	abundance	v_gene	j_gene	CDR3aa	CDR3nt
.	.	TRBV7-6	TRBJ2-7	CASSSNNQGREQYF	TGTGCCAGCAGTTCCAACAACCAGGGGCGCGAGCAGTACTTC
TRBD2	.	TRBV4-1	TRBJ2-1	CASSQWGLVSNEQFF	TGCGCCAGCAGCCAGTGGGGACTAGTCTCCAATGAGCAGTTCTTC
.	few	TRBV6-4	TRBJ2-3	CASSIGPSDTQYF	TGTGCCAGCAGTATTGGGCCCTCAGATACGCAGTATTTT
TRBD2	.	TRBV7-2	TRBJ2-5	CASSITSGGPLGETQYF	TGTGCCAGCAGCATTACTAGCGGGGGGCCTCTGGGAGAGACCCAGTACTTC
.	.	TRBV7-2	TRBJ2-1	CASSAASDYNEQFF	TGTGCCAGCAGCGCCGCTAGTGACTACAATGAGCAGTTCTTC
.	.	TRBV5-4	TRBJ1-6	CASSSAREGSPLHF	TGTGCCAGCAGCTCGGCCAGGGAAGGTTCACCCCTCCACTTT
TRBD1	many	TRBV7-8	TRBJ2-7	CASSTRQGRSGEQYF	TGTGCCAGCAGCACCCGACAGGGTAGGTCGGGGGAGCAGTACTTC
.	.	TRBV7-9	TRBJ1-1	CASSHGGDTEAFF	TGTGCCAGCAGCCACGGGGGGGACACTGAAGCTTTCTTT
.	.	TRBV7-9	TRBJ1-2	CASSRDLNYGYTF	TGTGCCAGCAGCCGGGACCTTAACTATGGCTACACCTTC
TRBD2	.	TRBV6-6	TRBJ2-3	CASSWTQAGGFTDTQYF	TGTGCCAGCAGTTGGACACAAGCGGGAGGGTTCACAGATACGCAGTATTTT
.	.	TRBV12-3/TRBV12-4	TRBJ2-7	CASSLGGGGHEQYF	TGTGCCAGCAGTTTGGGGGGGGGCGGACACGAGCAGTACTTC
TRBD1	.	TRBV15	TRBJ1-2	CATSSLRDRGDGYTF	TGTGCCACCAGCAGCCTACGGGACAGGGGGGATGGCTACACCTTC
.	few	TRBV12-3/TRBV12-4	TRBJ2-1	CASKRSAPGEQFF	TGTGCCAGCAAGCGTTCAGCCCCCGGTGAGCAGTTCTTC
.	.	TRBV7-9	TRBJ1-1	CASSFTSSATEAFF	TGTGCCAGCAGCTTCACGTCCTCGGCCACTGAAGCTTTCTTT
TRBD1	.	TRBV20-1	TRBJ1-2	CSARRSGQAMAFYGYTF	TGCAGTGCTAGACGCTCTGGACAGGCCATGGCGTTCTATGGCTACACCTTC
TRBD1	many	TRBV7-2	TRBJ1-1	CASRSTGDTEAFF	TGTGCCAGCAGATCGACAGGGGACACTGAAGCTTTCTTT
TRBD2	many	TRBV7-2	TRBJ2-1	CASSLTAPGLALYNEQFF	TGTGCCAGCAGCTTGACAGCACCGGGACTAGCCCTATACAATGAGCAGTTCTTC
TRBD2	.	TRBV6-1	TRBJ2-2	CASSGAGYGTGELFF	TGTGCCAGCAGTGGAGCGGGATACGGGACCGGGGAGCTGTTTTTT
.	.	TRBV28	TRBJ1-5	CASSLYRQRGLNSNQPQHF	TGTGCCAGCAGTTTATATAGGCAGCGGGGACTTAATAGCAATCAGCCCCAGCATTTT
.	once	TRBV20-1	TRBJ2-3	CSATKGGAISDTQYF	TGCAGTGCTACCAAAGGCGGGGCTATTTCAGATACGCAGTATTTT
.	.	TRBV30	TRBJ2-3	CAWSVGGSRADTQYF	TGTGCCTGGAGTGTTGGCGGTAGCAGGGCAGATACGCAGTATTTT
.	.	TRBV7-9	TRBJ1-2	CASAPTTGYGYTF	TGTGCCAGCGCACCAACTACAGGATATGGCTACACCTTC
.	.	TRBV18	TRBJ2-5	CASSPYVNSQETQYF	TGTGCCAGCTCACCGTACGTGAACAGTCAAGAGACCCAGTACTTC
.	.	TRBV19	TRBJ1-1	CASKIGNTEAFF	TGTGCCAGCAAGATAGGGAACACTGAAGCTTTCTTT
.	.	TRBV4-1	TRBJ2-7	CASSRHGGPYEQYF	TGCGCCAGCAGCCGACACGGAGGGCCCTACGAGCAGTACTTC
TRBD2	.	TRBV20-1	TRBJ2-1	CSARIAGGGRSYNEQFF	TGCAGTGCTAGAATAGCGGGAGGGGGACGCTCCTACAATGAGCAGTTCTTC
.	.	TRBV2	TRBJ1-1	CASSDAGMNTEAFF	TGTGCCAGCAGTGATGCAGGGATGAACACTGAAGCTTTCTTT
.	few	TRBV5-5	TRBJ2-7	CASSSVWTAVHEQYF	TGTGCCAGCAGCTCCGTTTGGACGGCAGTGCACGAGCAGTACTTC
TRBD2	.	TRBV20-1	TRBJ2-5	CSARDWTSGNFKETQYF	TGCAGTGCTAGAGACTGGACTAGCGGCAACTTTAAAGAGACCCAGTACTTC
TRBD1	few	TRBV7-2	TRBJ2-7	CASSLLGQGFVEQYF	TGTGCCAGCAGCTTACTAGGACAGGGGTTTGTCGAGCAGTACTTC
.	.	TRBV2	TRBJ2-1	CASSSQLLGNNEQFF	TGTGCCAGCAGTTCACAACTGCTAGGAAACAATGAGCAGTTCTTC
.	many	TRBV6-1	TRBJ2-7	CASSEAYWKLKSYEQYF	TGTGCCAGCAGTGAAGCTTATTGGAAACTCAAGAGCTACGAGCAGTACTTC
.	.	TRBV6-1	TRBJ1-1	CASSKSQEKAFF	TGTGCCAGCAGTAAAAGCCAGGAAAAAGCTTTCTTT
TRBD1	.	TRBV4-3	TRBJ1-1	CASSQPPGQEAFF	TGCGCCAGCAGCCAACCTCCGGGACAGGAAGCTTTCTTT
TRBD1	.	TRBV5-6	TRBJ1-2	CASSLNGQGVNGYTF	TGTGCCAGCAGCTTGAATGGACAGGGGGTAAATGGCTACACCTTC
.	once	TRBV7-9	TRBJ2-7	CASSYQQGLREQYF	TGTGCCAGCAGCTACCAGCAGGGCCTTCGGGAGCAGTACTTC
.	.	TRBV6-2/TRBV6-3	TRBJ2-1	CASRDFNEQFF	TGTGCCAGCAGAGACTTCAATGAGCAGTTCTTC
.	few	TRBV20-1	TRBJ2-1	CSARGDPTRDNEQFF	TGCAGTGCTAGAGGGGACCCAACGCGGGACAATGAGCAGTTCTTC
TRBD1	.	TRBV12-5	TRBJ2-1	CASGRGGQGPVVNEQFF	TGTGCTAGTGGTCGAGGGGGACAGGGGCCTGTCGTCAATGAGCAGTTCTTC
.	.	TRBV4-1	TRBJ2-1	CASSQAVGSSYNEQFF	TGCGCCAGCAGCCAAGCTGTCGGAAGCTCCTACAATGAGCAGTTCTTC
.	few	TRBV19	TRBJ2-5	CASSTDVQETQYF	TGTGCCAGTAGTACGGATGTTCAAGAGACCCAGTACTTC